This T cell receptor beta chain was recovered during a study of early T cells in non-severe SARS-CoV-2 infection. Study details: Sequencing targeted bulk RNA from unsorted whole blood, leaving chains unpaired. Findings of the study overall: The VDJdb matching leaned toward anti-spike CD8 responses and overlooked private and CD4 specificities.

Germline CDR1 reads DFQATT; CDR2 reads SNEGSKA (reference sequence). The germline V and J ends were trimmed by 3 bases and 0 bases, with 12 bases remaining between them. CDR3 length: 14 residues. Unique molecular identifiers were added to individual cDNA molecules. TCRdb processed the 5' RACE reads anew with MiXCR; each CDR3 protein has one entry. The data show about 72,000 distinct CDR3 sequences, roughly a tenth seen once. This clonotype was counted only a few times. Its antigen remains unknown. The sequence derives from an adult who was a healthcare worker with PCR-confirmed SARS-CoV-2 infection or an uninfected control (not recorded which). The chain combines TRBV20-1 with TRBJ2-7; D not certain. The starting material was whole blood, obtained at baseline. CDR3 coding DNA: TGCAGTGCTAGCGCAGACGTTAGCTCCTACGAGCAGTACTTC. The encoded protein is CSASADVSSYEQYF.